These T cell receptor beta chains were read from a single sample in a study of CXCR3-negative and CXCR3-positive naive CD8 T cells. TCRdb re-called the 5' RACE reads and catalogs CDR3 proteins one per entry, DNA excluded. The clone table shows some 25,000 distinct CDR3 sequences, with the ten largest holding approximately 2.8%. The material sequenced was naive CXCR3- CD8+ T cells from blood. The receptors were sampled from a human donor in good health. Some clones in this sample may be carry-over from other donors' samples. The CDR3 runs from the conserved cysteine through the conserved F or W. The order of the fields is V gene, clone size, J gene, CDR3 length, CDR3 protein. The size field is filled for only some rows; it gives once, few, many or a size class.

>TRBV28|-|TRBJ1-5|16
CASSFPGQASNQPQHF
>TRBV3-1|-|TRBJ2-1|19
CASSQVILSGGTNDNEQFF
>TRBV4-3|-|TRBJ2-3|17
CASSQDRALPVADTQYF
>TRBV29-1|-|TRBJ2-7|14
CSVAGLAGDYEQYF
>TRBV29-1|-|TRBJ1-1|12
CSVENPRAEAFF
>TRBV7-9|-|TRBJ1-5|15
CASSLGPTSNQPQHF
>TRBV27|-|TRBJ2-5|16
CASSLQAGGPQETQYF
>TRBV14|-|TRBJ1-6|18
CASSPLGQGADINSPLHF
>TRBV7-3|-|TRBJ2-7|14
CASSLAPGLREQYF
>TRBV12-3/TRBV12-4|-|TRBJ2-1|12
CASSPTSGVSFF
>TRBV20-1|-|TRBJ1-6|15
CSARPPDRTRGALHF
>TRBV7-7|medium-sized|TRBJ2-5|16
CASSPEERPDQETQYF
>TRBV11-2|-|TRBJ2-7|14
CASRIGASAYEQYF
>TRBV7-2|-|TRBJ2-5|16
CASSTTGLGFEETQYF
>TRBV20-1|-|TRBJ2-7|14
CSARDSQFSYEQYF